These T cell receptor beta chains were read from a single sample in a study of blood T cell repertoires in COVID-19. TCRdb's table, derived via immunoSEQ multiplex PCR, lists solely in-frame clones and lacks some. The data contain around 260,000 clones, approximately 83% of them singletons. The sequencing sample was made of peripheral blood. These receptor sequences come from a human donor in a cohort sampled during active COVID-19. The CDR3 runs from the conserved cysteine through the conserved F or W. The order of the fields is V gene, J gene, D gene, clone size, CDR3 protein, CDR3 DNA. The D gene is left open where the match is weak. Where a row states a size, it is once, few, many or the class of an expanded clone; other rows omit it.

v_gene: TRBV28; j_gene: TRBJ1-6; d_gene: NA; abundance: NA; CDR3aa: CASSLSGFRSPLHF; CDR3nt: TGTGCCAGCAGTTTATCAGGGTTTAGGTCACCCCTCCACTTT
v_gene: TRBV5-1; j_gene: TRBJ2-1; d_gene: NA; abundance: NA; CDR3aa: CASSSGASRQVYNEQFF; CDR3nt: TGCGCCAGCAGCTCTGGAGCGAGCCGACAGGTTTACAATGAGCAGTTCTTC
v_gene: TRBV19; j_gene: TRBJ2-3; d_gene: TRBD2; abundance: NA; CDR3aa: CASSIAGGRTDTQYF; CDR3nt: TGTGCCAGTAGTATAGCGGGAGGGAGGACAGATACGCAGTATTTT
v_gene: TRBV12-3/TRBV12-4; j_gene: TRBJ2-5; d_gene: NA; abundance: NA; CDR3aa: CASRLTGSETQYF; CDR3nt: TGTGCCAGCAGACTTACAGGGAGTGAGACCCAGTACTTC
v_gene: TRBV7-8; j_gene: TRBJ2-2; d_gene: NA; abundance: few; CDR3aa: CASSSTTNTGELFF; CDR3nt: TGTGCCAGCAGCTCTACGACGAACACCGGGGAGCTGTTTTTT
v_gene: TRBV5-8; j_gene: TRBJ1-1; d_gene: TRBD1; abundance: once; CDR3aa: CASSFGTGSTEAFF; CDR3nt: TGTGCCAGCAGCTTCGGGACAGGGTCCACTGAAGCTTTCTTT
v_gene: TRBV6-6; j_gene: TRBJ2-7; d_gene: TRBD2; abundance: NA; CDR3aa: CASRSGTSGGYEQYF; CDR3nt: TGTGCCAGCAGGTCCGGGACTAGCGGGGGTTACGAGCAGTACTTC
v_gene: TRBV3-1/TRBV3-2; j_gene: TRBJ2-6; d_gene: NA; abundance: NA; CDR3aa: CASSHVRFLPADGSAGANVLTF; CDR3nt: TGTGCCAGCAGCCACGTGAGGTTTTTACCAGCTGATGGATCCGCTGGGGCCAACGTCCTGACTTTC
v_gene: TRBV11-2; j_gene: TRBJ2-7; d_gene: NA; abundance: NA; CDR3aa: CASSLVDGSSYEQYF; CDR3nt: TGTGCCAGCAGCTTAGTTGACGGGAGCTCCTACGAGCAGTACTTC
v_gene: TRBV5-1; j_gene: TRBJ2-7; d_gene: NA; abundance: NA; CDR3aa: CASSSGHEQYF; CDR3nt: TGCGCCAGCAGTTCCGGTCACGAGCAGTACTTC
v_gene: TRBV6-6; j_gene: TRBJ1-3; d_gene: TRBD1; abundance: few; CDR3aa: CASGHSPAGTGPSGNTIYF; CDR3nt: TGTGCCAGCGGTCATTCCCCAGCCGGGACAGGTCCTTCTGGAAACACCATATATTTT
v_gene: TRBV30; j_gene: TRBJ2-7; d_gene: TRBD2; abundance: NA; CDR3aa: CAWRGWGGTYEQYF; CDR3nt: TGTGCCTGGAGGGGTTGGGGGGGAACCTACGAGCAGTACTTC
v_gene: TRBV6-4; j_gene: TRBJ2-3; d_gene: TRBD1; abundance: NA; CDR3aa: CASIIPGTGQWRVGTDTQYF; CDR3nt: TGTGCCAGCATTATACCCGGGACAGGGCAATGGAGAGTGGGTACAGATACGCAGTATTTT
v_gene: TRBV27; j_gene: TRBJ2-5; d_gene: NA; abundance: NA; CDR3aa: CASSNQGMGETQYF; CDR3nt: TGTGCCAGCAGTAACCAGGGCATGGGGGAGACCCAGTACTTC
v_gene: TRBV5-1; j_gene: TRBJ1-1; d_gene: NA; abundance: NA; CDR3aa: CASSLQESINTEAFF; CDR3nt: TGCGCCAGCAGCCTCCAAGAGTCCATCAACACTGAAGCTTTCTTT